This T cell receptor beta chain was observed in a study of tumor-infiltrating lymphocytes in oesophageal squamous cell carcinoma. Germline V gives CDR1 SGHVT, CDR2 SQSDAQ. The CDR3 contains 17 residues. V lost 0 bases to trimming and J lost 4 bases; unmatched junction nucleotides: 10. TCRdb passed the PCR reads through MiXCR, listing each CDR3 protein once. The table records about 14,000 distinct CDR3 sequences, over 40% of them present only once. The sequenced material came from blood. The rearrangement joins TRBV7-4 to TRBJ2-7; TRBD2 agrees at 9 bases. The receptor's source is a male donor with esophageal squamous cell carcinoma. The CDR3 is CASSLAASLAGSYEQYF. The CDR3, as DNA: TGTGCCAGCAGCTTAGCGGCGAGTCTAGCGGGGTCTTACGAGCAGTACTTC.